The entry below gives a single T cell receptor beta chain sequence along with its context. What it binds is not known. The data originate from a study of blood T cells in healthy people across ages. General study findings and limits: While age rose, TCR beta diversity per million T cells dropped in a roughly linear way.

Primers used in a second PCR of about 7 to 12 cycles were a sample-barcoded 5' primer and a J-beta primer mix. Tags on each cDNA molecule came from a template-switch adaptor with 12 random nucleotides. From the 5' RACE reads, TCRdb called clonotypes with MiXCR, one entry per CDR3 protein. The sample contains 1.5 million to 2 million distinct CDR3 sequences, 28% of which appear only once. This receptor was obtained from a woman aged 25 to 39 in good health. Sequenced material: blood.

CDR3 sequence (DNA): TGTGCCAGCAGTGAATGGTCAGCATATCAGCCCCAGCATTTT. The encoded protein is CASSEWSAYQPQHF. The genes are TRBV6-1 and TRBJ1-5; D unresolved. Germline assignment: CDR1 MNHNS and CDR2 SASEGT. Trimming stripped 2 bases from V and 5 bases from J, with 10 bases between. This CDR3 region has 14 residues.